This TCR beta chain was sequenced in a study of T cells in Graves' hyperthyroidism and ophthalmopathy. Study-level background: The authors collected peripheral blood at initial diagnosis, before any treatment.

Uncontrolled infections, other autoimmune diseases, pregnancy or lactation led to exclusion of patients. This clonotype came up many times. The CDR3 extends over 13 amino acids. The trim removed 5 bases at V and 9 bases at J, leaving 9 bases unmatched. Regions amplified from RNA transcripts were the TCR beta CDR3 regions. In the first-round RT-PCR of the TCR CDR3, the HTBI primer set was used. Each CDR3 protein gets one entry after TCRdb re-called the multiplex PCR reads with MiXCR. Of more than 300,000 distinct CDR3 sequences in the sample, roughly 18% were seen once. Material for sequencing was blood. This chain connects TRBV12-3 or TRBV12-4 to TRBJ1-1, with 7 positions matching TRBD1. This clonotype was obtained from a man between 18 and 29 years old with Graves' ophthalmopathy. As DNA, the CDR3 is TGTGCCAGCAGTCTAGGGGGCACAGCAAAAGCTTTCTTT. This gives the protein CASSLGGTAKAFF.